This TCR beta chain was identified in a study of T cells in Graves' hyperthyroidism and ophthalmopathy. Germline CDR1 MGHRA, CDR2 YSYEKL. The CDR3 consists of 14 residues. V lost 1 base, J lost 5 bases, and 10 bases lay in between. This clonotype was seen only once. Regions amplified from RNA transcripts were the TCR beta CDR3 regions. Researchers ran a first-round RT-PCR on the TCR CDR3 using the HTBI primer set. TCRdb passed the multiplex PCR reads through MiXCR, listing each CDR3 protein once. The sample yields 550,000 to 650,000 distinct CDR3 sequences, 13% to 15% seen once. The genes are TRBV4-1 and TRBJ2-3; the D is unclear. The specimen was blood. The receptor comes from a woman aged 40 to 50 with Graves' hyperthyroidism. In nucleotides, the CDR3 is TGCGCCAGCAGCCAAGCCCCCCTAATAGATACGCAGTATTTT. This codes for CASSQAPLIDTQYF.